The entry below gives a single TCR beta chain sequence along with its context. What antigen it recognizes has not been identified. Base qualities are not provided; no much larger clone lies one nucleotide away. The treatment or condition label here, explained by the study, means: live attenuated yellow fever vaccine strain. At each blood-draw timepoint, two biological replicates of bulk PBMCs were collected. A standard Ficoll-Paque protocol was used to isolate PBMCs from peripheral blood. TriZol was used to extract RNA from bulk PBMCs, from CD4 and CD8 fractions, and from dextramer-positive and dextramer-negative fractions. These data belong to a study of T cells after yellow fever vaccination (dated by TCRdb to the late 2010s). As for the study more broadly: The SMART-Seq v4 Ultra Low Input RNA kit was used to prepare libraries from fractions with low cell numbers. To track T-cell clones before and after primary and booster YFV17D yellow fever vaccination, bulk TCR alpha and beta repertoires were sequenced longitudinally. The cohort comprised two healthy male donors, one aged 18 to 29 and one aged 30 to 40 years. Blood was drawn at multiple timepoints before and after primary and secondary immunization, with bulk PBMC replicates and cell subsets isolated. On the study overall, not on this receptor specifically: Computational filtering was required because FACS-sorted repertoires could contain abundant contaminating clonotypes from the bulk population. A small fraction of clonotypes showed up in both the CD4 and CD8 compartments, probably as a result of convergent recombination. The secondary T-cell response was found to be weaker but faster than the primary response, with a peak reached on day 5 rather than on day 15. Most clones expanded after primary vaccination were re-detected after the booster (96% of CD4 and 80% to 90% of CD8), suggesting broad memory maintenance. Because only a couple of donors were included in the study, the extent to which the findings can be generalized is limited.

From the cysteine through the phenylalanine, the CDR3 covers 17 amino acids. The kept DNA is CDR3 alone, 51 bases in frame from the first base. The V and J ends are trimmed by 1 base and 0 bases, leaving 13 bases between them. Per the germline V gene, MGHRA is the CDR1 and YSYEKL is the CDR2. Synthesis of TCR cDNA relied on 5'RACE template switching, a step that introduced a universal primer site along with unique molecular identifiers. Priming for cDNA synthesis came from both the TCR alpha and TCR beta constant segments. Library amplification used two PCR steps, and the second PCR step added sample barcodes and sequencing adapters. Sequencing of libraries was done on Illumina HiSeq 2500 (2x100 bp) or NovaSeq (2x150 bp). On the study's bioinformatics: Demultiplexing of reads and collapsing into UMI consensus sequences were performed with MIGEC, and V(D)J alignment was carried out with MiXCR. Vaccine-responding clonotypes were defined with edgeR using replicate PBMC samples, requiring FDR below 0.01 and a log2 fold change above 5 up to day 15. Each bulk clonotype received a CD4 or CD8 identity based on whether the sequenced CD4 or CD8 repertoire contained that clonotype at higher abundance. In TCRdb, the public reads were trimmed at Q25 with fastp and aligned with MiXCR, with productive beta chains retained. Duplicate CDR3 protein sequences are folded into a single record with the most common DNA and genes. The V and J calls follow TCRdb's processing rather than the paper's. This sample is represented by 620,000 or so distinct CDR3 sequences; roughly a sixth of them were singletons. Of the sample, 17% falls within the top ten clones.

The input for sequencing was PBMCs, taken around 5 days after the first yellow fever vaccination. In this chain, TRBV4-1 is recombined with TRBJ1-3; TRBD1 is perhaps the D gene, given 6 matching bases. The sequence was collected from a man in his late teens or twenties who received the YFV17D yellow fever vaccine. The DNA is TGCGCCAGCAGCCAAGTGGGGACAAAAAACTCTGGAAACACCATATATTTT. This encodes CASSQVGTKNSGNTIYF.